This T cell receptor beta chain was sequenced during a study of CD4 T cells in relation to SARS-CoV-2 and coronaviruses. The protocol was immunoSEQ multiplex PCR, while the TCRdb copy is restricted to in-frame clones and leaves out a portion. The top ten hold roughly 1.4% of the sample, which has under 65,000 clones, about nine tenths seen once. This clone occurred a few times. Unexposed donor CD4+ T cells date from about 2011-2018, before the COVID-19 pandemic. The clonotype was recovered from a human donor in good health. Sequencing was carried out using memory CD4+ T cells from PBMCs.

CDR3 sequence: CASSLLGQGEQYF. CDR3 bases: TGTGCCAGCAGTCTTCTGGGCCAAGGCGAGCAGTACTTC. This sequence joins TRBV2 and TRBJ2-7; D is unresolved. The germline V gene encodes CDR1 SNHLY and CDR2 FYNNEI. The CDR3 contains 13 residues. Trimming took off 5 bases at V and 6 bases at J, with 14 bases between the two ends.